This paragraph reports one T cell receptor beta chain. These data come from a study of cytomegalovirus exposure and HLA in healthy donors. The PCR contained 60 Vbeta and 13 Jbeta primers. Assay: immunoSEQ multiplex PCR; the TCRdb copy retains only in-frame clones and omits some. The table has more than 95,000 clones, over 60% seen once. The V segment lost 10 bases and the J segment 1 base; nucleotides outside the gene matches: 7. The CDR3 is 14 amino acids. Per the germline V gene, CDR1 is LNHDA and CDR2 is SQIVND (reference sequence). Likely unrecorded immune exposures existed in these nominally healthy donors.

The receptor's source is a man aged 25-40 years in good health and CMV-seropositive. V usage is TRBV19 and J usage is TRBJ1-1, with 9 bases lining up with TRBD1. Sequencing input: PBMCs. CDR3 DNA: TGTGCCACCGCGACAGGGGGTTGGAACACTGAAGCTTTCTTT. Protein: CATATGGWNTEAFF.